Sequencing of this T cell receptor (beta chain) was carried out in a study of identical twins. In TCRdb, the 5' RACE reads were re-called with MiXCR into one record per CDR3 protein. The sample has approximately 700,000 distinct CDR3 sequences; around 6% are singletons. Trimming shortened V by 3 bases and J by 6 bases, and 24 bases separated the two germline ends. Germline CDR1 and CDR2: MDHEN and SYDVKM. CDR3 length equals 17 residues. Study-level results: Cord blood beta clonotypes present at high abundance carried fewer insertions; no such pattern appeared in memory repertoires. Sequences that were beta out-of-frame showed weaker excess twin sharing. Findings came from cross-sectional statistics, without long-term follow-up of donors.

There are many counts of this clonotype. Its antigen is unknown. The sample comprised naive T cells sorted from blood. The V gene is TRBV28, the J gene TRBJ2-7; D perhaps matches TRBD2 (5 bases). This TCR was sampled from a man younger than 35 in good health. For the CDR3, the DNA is TGTGCCAGCAGTTTCCCAGGACTTTCCATCTCGCATAGCGAGCAGTACTTC. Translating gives CASSFPGLSISHSEQYF.